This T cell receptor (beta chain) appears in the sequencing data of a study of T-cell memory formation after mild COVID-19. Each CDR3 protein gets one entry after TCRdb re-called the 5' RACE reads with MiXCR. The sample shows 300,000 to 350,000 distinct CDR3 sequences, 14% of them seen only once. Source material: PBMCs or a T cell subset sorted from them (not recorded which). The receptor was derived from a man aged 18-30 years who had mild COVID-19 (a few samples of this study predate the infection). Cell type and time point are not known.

The CDR3 DNA sequence: TGTGCCAGCAGGGTGACAATGGGAAACACCATATATTTT. This encodes CASRVTMGNTIYF. The rearrangement uses TRBV7-9 and TRBJ1-3, with D uncertain. CDR3 size: 13 residues. Trimming left V 6 bases short and J 4 bases short, with 10 bases between. Germline V CDR1 and CDR2: SEHNR, FQNEAQ (reference sequence). Drawing the rest from reference TRBV7-9 and TRBJ1-3, the complete variable domain is DTGVSQNPRHKITKRGQNVTFRCDPISEHNRLYWYRQTLGQGPEFLTYFQNEAQLEKSRLLSDRFSAERPKGSFSTLEIQRTEQGDSAMYLCASRVTMGNTIYFGEGSWLTVV.